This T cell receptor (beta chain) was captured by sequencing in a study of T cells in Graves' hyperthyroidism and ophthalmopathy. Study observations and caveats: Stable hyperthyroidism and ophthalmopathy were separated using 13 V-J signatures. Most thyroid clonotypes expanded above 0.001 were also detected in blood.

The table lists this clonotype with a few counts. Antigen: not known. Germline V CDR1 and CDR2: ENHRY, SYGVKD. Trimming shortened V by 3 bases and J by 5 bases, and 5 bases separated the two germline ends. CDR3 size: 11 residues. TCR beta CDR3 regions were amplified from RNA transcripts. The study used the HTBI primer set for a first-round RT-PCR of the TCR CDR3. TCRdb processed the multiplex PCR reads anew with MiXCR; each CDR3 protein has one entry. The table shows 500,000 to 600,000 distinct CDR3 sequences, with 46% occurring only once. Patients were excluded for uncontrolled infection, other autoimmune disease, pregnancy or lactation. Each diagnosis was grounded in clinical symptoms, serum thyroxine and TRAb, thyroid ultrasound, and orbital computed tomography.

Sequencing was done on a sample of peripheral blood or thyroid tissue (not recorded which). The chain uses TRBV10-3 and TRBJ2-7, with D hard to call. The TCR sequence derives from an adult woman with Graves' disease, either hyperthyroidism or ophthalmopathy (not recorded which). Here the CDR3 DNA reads TGTGCCATCAGTGATGTAGACGAGCAGTACTTC. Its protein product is CAISDVDEQYF.